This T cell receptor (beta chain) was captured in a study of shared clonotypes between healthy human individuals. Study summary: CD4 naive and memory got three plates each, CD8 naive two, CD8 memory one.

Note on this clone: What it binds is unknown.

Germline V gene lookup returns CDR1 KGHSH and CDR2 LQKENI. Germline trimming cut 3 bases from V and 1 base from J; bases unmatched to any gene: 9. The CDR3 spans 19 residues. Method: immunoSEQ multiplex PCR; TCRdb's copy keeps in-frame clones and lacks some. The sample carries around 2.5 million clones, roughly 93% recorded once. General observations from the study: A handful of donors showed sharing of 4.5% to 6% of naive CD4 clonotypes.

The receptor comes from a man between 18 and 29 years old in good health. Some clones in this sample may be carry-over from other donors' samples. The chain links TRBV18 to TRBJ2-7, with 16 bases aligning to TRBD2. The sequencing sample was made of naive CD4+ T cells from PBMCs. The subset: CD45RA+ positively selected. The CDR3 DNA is TGTGCCAGCTCACCGCCGGGACTAGCGGGAGGGCCTGGTTCCTACGAGCAGTACTTC. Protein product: CASSPPGLAGGPGSYEQYF.